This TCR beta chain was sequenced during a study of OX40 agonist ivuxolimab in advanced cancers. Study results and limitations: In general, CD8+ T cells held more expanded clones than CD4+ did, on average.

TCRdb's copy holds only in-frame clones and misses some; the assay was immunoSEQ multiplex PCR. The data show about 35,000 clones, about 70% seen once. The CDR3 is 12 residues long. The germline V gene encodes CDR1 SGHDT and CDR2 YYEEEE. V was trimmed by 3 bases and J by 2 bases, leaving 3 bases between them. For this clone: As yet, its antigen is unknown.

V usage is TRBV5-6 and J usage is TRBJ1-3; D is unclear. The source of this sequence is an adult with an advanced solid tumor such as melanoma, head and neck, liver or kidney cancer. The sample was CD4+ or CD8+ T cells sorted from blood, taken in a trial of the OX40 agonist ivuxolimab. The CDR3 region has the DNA TGTGCCAGCAGCTATACTGGAAACACCATATATTTT. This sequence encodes CASSYTGNTIYF.